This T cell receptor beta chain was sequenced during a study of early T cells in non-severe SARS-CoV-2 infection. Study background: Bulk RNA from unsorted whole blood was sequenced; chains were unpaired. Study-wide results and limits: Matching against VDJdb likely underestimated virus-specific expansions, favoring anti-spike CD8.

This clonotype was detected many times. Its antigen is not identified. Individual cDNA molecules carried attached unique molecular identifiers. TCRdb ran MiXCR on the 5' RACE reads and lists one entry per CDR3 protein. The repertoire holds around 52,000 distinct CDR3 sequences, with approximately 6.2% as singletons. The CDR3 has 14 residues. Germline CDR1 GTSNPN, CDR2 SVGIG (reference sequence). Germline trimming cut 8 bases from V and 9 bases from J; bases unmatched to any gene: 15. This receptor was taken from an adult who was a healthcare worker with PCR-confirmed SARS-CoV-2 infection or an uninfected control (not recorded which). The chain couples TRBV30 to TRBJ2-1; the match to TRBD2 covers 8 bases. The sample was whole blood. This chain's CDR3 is CATSSGGPISEQFF. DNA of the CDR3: TGTGCCACCTCGAGCGGGGGCCCCATCAGTGAGCAGTTCTTC. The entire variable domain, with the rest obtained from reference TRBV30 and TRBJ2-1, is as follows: SQTIHQWPATLVQPVGSPLSLECTVEGTSNPNLYWYRQAAGRGLQLLFYSVGIGQISSEVPQNLSASRPQDRQFILSSKKLLLSDSGFYLCATSSGGPISEQFFGPGTRLTVL.